This T cell receptor beta chain was sequenced during a study of spatial heterogeneity in lung cancer (dated by TCRdb to the late 2010s). With regard to the full study: Samples were obtained from approximately 77 patients with early-stage, untreated non-small cell lung cancer from the lung TRACERx cohort. Follow-up PBMC samples were sequenced whenever available, with the median time to follow-up being approximately two years after resection. Beta-chain transcripts were consistently detected in greater numbers than alpha-chain transcripts, which likely reflects a higher abundance of beta-chain transcripts. In the raw uncorrected reads, each unique combination of TCR and UMI appeared on average more than ten times. The study quantitatively compared TCR alpha and beta repertoires across multiple tumor regions, matched nontumor lung and blood in non-small cell lung cancer. TCR repertoire features were related to nonsynonymous mutation counts determined by whole-exome sequencing of tumor tissue. Both alpha and beta chains were TCR-sequenced in approximately 200 tumor regions, about 69 matched nontumor lung samples and more than 50 PBMC samples obtained at surgery. Study-level results and caveats: Only roughly 14 patients were included in comparisons of baseline and follow-up blood repertoires. Confirming at a functional level the hypothesis that regional TCRs recognize regional mutations was considered to require additional single-cell paired TCR alpha and beta sequencing. Ubiquitous expanded tumor TCRs were found in blood more often at tumor resection than at routine follow-up.

Receptor libraries were prepared by 5' RACE. The reads were generated on a NextSeq 500. The TCR library protocol attached a unique molecular identifier to each TCR cDNA molecule to allow correction of PCR and sequencing errors. The study's processing was this. TCR identification, UMI-based error correction and CDR3 extraction were all carried out with Decombinator tools. Expanded TCRs were defined as those above a frequency of 2 per 1,000, corresponding to the top 1% of the tumor frequency distribution. Rényi diversity was computed with the R vegan package after subsampling each repertoire 100 times to 5,000 TCRs. CDR3 similarity networks were built from amino acid triplet string-kernel similarity, with CDR3s being connected when pairwise similarity was above 0.82. TCRdb reprocessing: public reads trimmed at Q25 with fastp, clones called with MiXCR, in-frame beta chains kept. Every entry covers one CDR3 protein and lists the most common genes and DNA from its rows. V and J calls and clone size were set by TCRdb, not the authors. Within this sample are under 3,500 distinct CDR3 sequences, with approximately 50% of them counted one time only. The ten top clones hold roughly 2.9% of the sample.

The time point label, as the study defines it: blood at routine non-recurrence follow-up after resection. TCR sequencing used whole RNA extracted from tumor and nontumor lung tissue, or from cryopreserved PBMC samples, without cell sorting. Patients were selected for TCR sequencing only if sufficient RNA was available from at least two tumor regions. In the case of this clonotype: Its antigen is not yet known. No quality values exist for individual bases; no much larger clone is one base distant. With the library built for alpha chains, this beta chain is off target and its frequency is not meaningful.

The source is a male donor with early-stage non-small cell lung cancer. This material consisted of PBMCs, taken at follow-up.

The nucleotide sequence reads TGTGCCAGCAGCTTGGACGTAGGGGGCGGTGAAGCTTTCTTT. It codes for CASSLDVGGGEAFF. Recombination joined TRBV5-5 with TRBJ1-1; TRBD1 lines up with 7 middle nucleotides. The germline V gene (reference sequence) specifies SGHKS as CDR1 and YYEKEE as CDR2. The CDR3 measures 14 amino acids from cysteine to phenylalanine. Solely the CDR3 DNA is kept, with 42 bases framed from the first base. Compared with germline, V lacks 0 bases and J lacks 7 bases; bases without a gene match: 6.